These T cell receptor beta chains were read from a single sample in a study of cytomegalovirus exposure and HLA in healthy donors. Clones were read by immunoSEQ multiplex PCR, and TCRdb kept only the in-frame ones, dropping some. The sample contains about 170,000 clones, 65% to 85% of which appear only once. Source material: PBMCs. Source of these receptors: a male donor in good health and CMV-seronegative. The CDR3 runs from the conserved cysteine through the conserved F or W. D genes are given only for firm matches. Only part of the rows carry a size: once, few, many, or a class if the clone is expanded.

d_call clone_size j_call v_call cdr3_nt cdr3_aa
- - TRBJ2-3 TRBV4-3 TGCGCCAGCAGCCACCACGGAAGGCGGGACTCTAGCACAGATACGCAGTATTTT CASSHHGRRDSSTDTQYF
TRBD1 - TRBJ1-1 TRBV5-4 TGTGCCAGCAGCCAAAACAGGGGGAACACTGAAGCTTTCTTT CASSQNRGNTEAFF
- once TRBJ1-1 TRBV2 TGTGCCAGCAGTGAATCCGCGGGGGGAAGTGGGACTGAAGCTTTCTTT CASSESAGGSGTEAFF
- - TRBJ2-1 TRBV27 TGTGCCAGCAGTATGACACGGAGGTTAGGCAATGAGCAGTTCTTC CASSMTRRLGNEQFF
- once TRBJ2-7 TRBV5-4 TGTGCCAGCAGCTTGGATGACTTAGGAGTTACCTACGAGCAGTACTTC CASSLDDLGVTYEQYF
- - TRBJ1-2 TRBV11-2 TGTGCCAGCAGCTTAACACGGGGTAACTATGGCTACACCTTC CASSLTRGNYGYTF
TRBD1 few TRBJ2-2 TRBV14 TGTGCCAGCAGCCGTATGACAGGGGCCGGGGAGCTGTTTTTT CASSRMTGAGELFF
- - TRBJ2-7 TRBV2 TGTGCCAGCAGTCAAGCCGGGACTCGGACTTACGAGCAGTACTTC CASSQAGTRTYEQYF
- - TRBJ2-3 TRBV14 TGTGCCAGCAGCCCCCGAGTGATAGCCGCAGATACGCAGTATTTT CASSPRVIAADTQYF
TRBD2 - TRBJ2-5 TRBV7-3 TGTGCCAGCAGCTTAGGCGGGGGGGCCCAAGAGACCCAGTACTTC CASSLGGGAQETQYF
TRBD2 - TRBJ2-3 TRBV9 TGTGCCAGCAGCTATAGCGGGTACACAGATACGCAGTATTTT CASSYSGYTDTQYF
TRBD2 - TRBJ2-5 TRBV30 TGTGCCTGGAGGGGGGGTAGCGGGGTTCAAGAGACCCAGTACTTC CAWRGGSGVQETQYF
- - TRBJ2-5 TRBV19 TGTGCCAGTAGTATAGATCAGGGGACCCAGTACTTC CASSIDQGTQYF
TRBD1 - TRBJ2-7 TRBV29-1 TGCAGCGTTGTCAGGGGGCTCTACGAGCAGTACTTC CSVVRGLYEQYF
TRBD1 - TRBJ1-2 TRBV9 TGTGCCAGCAGCGTAGCCGGACAGGGATATGGCTACACCTTC CASSVAGQGYGYTF
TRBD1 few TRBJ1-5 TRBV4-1 TGCGCCAGCAGCCAAGATGGGACAGCTAATCAGCCCCAGCATTTT CASSQDGTANQPQHF
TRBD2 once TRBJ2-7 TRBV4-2 TGTGCCAGCAGCCAAGTCGGGGCTAGCGGGAGCTCCTACGAGCAGTACTTC CASSQVGASGSSYEQYF
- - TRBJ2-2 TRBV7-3 TGTGCCAGCAGCTCCCGTAAGAACACCGGGGAGCTGTTTTTT CASSSRKNTGELFF
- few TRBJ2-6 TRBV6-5 TGTGCCAGCATGAGCTCTGGGGCCAACGTCCTGACTTTC CASMSSGANVLTF
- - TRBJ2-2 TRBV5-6 TGTGCCAGCAGCTTGCCTCAGGGTATAGCCGGGGAGCTGTTTTTT CASSLPQGIAGELFF
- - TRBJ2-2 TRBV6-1 TGTGCCAGCAGGAACAGGGTCGGGGAGCTGTTTTTT CASRNRVGELFF
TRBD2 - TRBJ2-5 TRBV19 TGTGCCAGTACCCCTAGCGGGGGGTACCAAGAGACCCAGTACTTC CASTPSGGYQETQYF
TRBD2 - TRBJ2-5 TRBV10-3 TGTGCCATCAGTGAACCCGGGGGGATGAGGGAAGAGACCCAGTACTTC CAISEPGGMREETQYF
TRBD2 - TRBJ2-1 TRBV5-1 TGCGCCAGCAGCCCCTGGACTAGCGGGCCCTACAATGAGCAGTTCTTC CASSPWTSGPYNEQFF
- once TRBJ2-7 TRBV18 TGTGCCAGCTCATCCGTCGGACTCCAGTACGAGCAGTACTTC CASSSVGLQYEQYF